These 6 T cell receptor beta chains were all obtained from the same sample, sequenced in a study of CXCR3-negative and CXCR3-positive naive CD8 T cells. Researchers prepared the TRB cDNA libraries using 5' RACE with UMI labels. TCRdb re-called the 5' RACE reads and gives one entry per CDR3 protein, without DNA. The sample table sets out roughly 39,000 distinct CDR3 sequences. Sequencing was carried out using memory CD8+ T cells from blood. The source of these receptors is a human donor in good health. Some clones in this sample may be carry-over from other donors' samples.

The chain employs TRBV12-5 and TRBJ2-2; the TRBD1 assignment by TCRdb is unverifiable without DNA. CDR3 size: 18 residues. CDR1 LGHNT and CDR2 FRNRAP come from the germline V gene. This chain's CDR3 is CASGLVLGQGMNTGELFF.

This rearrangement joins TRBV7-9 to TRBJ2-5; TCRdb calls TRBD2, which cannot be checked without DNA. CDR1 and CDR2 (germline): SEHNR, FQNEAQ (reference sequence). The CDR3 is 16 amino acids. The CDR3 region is CASSLGLALLQETQYF.

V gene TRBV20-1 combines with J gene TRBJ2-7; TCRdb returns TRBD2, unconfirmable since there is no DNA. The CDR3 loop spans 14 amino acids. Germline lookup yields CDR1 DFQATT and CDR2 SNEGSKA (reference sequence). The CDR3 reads CSARLAGDYYEQYF.

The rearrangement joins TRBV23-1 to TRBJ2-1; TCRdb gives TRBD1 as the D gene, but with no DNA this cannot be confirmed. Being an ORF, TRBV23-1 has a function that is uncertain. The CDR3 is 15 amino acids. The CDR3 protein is CASSLRRGRRNEQFF.

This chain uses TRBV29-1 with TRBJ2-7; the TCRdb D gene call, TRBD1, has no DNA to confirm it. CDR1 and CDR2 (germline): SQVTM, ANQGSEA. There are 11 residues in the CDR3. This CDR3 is CSAGTAYEQYF.

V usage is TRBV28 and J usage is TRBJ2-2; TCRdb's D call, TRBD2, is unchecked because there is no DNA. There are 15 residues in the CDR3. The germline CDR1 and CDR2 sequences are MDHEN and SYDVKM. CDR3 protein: CASSLTGTTAGELFF.